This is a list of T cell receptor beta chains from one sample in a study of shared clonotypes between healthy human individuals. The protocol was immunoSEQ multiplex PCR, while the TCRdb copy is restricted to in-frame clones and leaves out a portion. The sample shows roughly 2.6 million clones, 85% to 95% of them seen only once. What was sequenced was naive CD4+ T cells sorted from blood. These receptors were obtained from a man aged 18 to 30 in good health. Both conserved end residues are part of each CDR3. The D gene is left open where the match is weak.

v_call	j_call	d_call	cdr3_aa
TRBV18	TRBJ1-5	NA	CASSPSGNQPQHF
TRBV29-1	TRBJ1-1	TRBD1	CSVQDRLNTEAFF
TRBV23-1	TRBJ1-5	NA	CASSPTEGRLDQPQHF
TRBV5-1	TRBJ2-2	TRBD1	CASSLEGQGATTGELFF
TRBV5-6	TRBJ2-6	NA	CASSPTDSINVLTF
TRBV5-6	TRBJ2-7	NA	CASSLDGLDGRAYEQYF
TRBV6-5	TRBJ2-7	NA	CASSSLSGNSYEQYF
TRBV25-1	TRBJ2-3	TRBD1	CASRRDRAPDTQYF
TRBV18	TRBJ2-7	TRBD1	CASSGTGGATYEQYF
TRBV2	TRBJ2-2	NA	CASSWNTGELFF
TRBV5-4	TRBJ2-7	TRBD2	CASSLLTGGPLYEQYF
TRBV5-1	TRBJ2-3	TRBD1	CASSLDRGTDTQYF
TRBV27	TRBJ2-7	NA	CASSWREGSYEQYF
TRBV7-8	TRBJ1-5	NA	CASSLGYSNQPQHF
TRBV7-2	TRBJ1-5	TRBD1	CASSSTGSSNQPQHF
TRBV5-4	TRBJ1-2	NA	CASSLDDRGGEGYTF
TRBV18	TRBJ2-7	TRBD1	CASSPGQVFEQYF
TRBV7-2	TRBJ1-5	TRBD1	CASSASTGFRQPQHF
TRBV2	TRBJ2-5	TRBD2	CASSVAGGETQYF
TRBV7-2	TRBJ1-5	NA	CASSLRAGGQPQHF
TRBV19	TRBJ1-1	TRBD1	CASRRGLAEFEAFF
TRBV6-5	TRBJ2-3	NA	CATSGGSHGDTQYF
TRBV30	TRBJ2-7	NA	CAWSLSRNEQYF
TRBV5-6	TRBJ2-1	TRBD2	CASTFPAGGPGNEQFF
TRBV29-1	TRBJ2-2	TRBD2	CSVSYSGRAGLFF
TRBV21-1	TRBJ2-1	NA	CASSISGTKQFF
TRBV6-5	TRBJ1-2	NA	CASSRTDYGYTF
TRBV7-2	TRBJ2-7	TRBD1	CASSFDRGPTYEQYF
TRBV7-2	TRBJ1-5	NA	CASSLSNSNQPQHF
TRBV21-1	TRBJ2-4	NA	CASSKNKGARAKNIQYF
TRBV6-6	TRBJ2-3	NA	CATTHNGGTDTQYF
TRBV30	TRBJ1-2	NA	CAWSAAGNYYGYTF
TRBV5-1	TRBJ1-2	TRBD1	CASSEGTGYGYTF
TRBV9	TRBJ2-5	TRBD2	CASSVGPSGGAWETQYF
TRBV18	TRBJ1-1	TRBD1	CASSPPMGQGNTEAFF
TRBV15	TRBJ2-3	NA	CATSFRGEKADTQYF
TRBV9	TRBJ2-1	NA	CASSVGRTAQGEQFF
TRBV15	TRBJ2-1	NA	CATSREDYNEQFF
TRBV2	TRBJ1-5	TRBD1	CASKGTANQPQHF
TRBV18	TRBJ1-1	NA	CASSPRWGENTEAFF
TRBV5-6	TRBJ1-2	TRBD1	CASSFYRGGYTF
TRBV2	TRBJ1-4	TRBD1	CASGPGTGVEKLFF
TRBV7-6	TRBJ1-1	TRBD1	CASSRGQGMNTEAFF
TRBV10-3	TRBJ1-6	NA	CAISRPTGSPLHF
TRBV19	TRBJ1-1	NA	CASSMGWDTEAFF
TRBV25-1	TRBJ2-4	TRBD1	CASSRREGGPAKNIQYF
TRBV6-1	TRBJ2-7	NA	CASSWAGGQYF
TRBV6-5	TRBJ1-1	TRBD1	CASSRTGGNTEAFF
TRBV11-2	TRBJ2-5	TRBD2	CASSYGTKGEETQYF